This T cell receptor (beta chain) was observed in a study of metastatic and nonmetastatic thyroid tumors. As regards this clone: Sequence at one end of the junction differs from germline and may be a read error.

The CDR3 is 17 amino acids. Looked up from germline, CDR1 is LNHDA and CDR2 is SQIVND (reference sequence). With MiXCR, TCRdb reprocessed the PCR reads. The data show 53,000 or so clones, 20% to 25% seen once. No treatment had been given to any patient before thyroid surgery. Source material: blood. The chain uses TRBV19 and TRBJ2-1; TRBD2 matches at 10 bases. This receptor was obtained from a female donor with papillary thyroid cancer or a benign thyroid nodule (not recorded which). Some clones in this sample may be carry-over from other donors' samples. CDR3 coding DNA: TGTGTCAGTAGTATAATCCCCCGGACTAGCGGTAATAACGAGCAGTTCTTC. Its protein is CVSSIIPRTSGNNEQFF.